A selection of T cell receptor beta chains follows, all from one sample in a study of blood T cell repertoires in COVID-19. Assay: immunoSEQ multiplex PCR; the TCRdb copy retains only in-frame clones and omits some. Seen here are 310,000 or so clones, 70% to 90% observed once, and the top ten hold around a tenth. The source material was PBMCs or T cells enriched from blood (not recorded which). The receptors come from a woman in her thirties or forties who had recovered from COVID-19. The CDR3 runs from the conserved cysteine through the conserved F or W. Fields, in order: clone size, V gene, D gene, J gene, CDR3 protein, CDR3 DNA. A D gene is named only where the DNA matches it firmly. Clone size is not always given. Where it is, it says once, few, many or a class for expanded clones.

once	TRBV3-1/TRBV3-2	TRBD2	TRBJ2-1	CASRSSGIVDEQFF	TGTGCCAGCAGATCTAGCGGGATCGTCGATGAGCAGTTCTTC
-	TRBV20-1	TRBD1	TRBJ1-1	CSATRTGEAFF	TGCAGTGCTACTCGGACAGGGGAGGCTTTCTTT
-	TRBV15	-	TRBJ1-3	CATSRDTVPLGNTIYF	TGTGCCACCAGCAGAGACACGGTCCCCCTCGGAAACACCATATATTTT
few	TRBV5-1	-	TRBJ1-2	CASSSKQGGYGYTF	TGCGCCAGCAGCAGTAAACAGGGAGGGTATGGCTACACCTTC
once	TRBV15	-	TRBJ1-2	CATSRDRQVIGGYTF	TGTGCCACCAGCAGAGATCGGCAGGTAATCGGTGGCTACACCTTC
once	TRBV6-5	TRBD1	TRBJ2-7	CASVDRVHEQYF	TGTGCCAGCGTAGACAGGGTACACGAGCAGTACTTC
-	TRBV7-9	-	TRBJ1-2	CASSLDGVGGYTF	TGTGCCAGCAGCTTAGACGGGGTCGGAGGCTACACCTTC
-	TRBV4-1	-	TRBJ2-7	CASSQGLAGRGPYEQYF	TGCGCCAGCAGCCAAGGGTTAGCGGGAAGGGGGCCCTACGAGCAGTACTTC
-	TRBV27	TRBD1	TRBJ2-7	CASLRQGTYEQYF	TGTGCCAGTCTGAGACAGGGAACCTACGAGCAGTACTTC
-	TRBV30	-	TRBJ2-7	CAWSSDGGSYEQYF	TGTGCCTGGAGTTCCGACGGGGGCTCCTACGAGCAGTACTTC
-	TRBV4-1	TRBD1	TRBJ2-5	CASSHRTGFETQYF	TGCGCCAGCAGCCACCGGACAGGGTTCGAGACCCAGTACTTC
-	TRBV5-1	-	TRBJ1-2	CASSSYPRDSNYGYTF	TGCGCCAGCAGCTCTTACCCTCGGGATTCAAACTATGGCTACACCTTC
-	TRBV12-2	-	TRBJ2-7	CASRPESASYEQYF	TGTGCAAGTCGTCCGGAGTCGGCCTCCTACGAGCAGTACTTC
-	TRBV5-1	TRBD2	TRBJ2-1	CASSLSHLLAGGNEQFF	TGCGCCAGCAGCTTGTCCCACCTACTAGCGGGGGGGAATGAGCAGTTCTTC
-	TRBV6-1	-	TRBJ2-7	CASSELGSYEQYF	TGTGCCAGCAGTGAATTGGGCAGCTACGAGCAGTACTTC
-	TRBV5-1	-	TRBJ2-7	CASSFGETSVSYEQYF	TGCGCCAGCAGCTTTGGGGAGACATCTGTCTCCTACGAGCAGTACTTC
-	TRBV19	-	TRBJ1-1	CASSIAGSTEAFF	TGTGCCAGTAGTATAGCAGGGTCGACTGAAGCTTTCTTT
-	TRBV4-2	-	TRBJ2-3	CASSRGAPGGATDTQYF	TGTGCCAGCTCCCGGGGGGCTCCAGGGGGCGCGACAGATACGCAGTATTTT
-	TRBV7-3	-	TRBJ2-2	CASSFSGAGTGELFF	TGTGCCAGCAGCTTTTCAGGGGCGGGCACCGGGGAGCTGTTTTTT
-	TRBV5-4	-	TRBJ1-2	CASSLEQAHYGYTF	TGTGCCAGCAGCTTGGAGCAGGCACACTATGGCTACACCTTC
few	TRBV30	-	TRBJ2-7	CAWSVGWGSRGSYEQYF	TGTGCCTGGAGTGTAGGTTGGGGTAGCCGGGGATCCTACGAGCAGTACTTC
-	TRBV29-1	-	TRBJ2-1	CSVEGLDNEQFF	TGCAGCGTTGAAGGGCTTGACAATGAGCAGTTCTTC
-	TRBV3-1/TRBV3-2	TRBD1	TRBJ1-2	CASSRQGALVYGYTF	TGTGCCAGCAGCCGACAGGGGGCTCTCGTCTATGGCTACACCTTC
-	TRBV30	-	TRBJ1-1	CAGGAGNTEAFF	TGTGCCGGTGGGGCAGGGAACACTGAAGCTTTCTTT
-	TRBV19	TRBD2	TRBJ2-5	CASSMTSHPLDF	TGTGCCAGTAGTATGACTAGCCACCCTCTCGACTTC
-	TRBV6-4	TRBD1	TRBJ2-2	CASTPDDRASTTGELFF	TGTGCCAGCACCCCCGACGACAGGGCCTCAACCACCGGGGAGCTGTTTTTT
-	TRBV9	TRBD1	TRBJ2-7	CASSVEGQSYEQYF	TGTGCCAGCAGCGTAGAGGGACAGAGCTACGAGCAGTACTTC
-	TRBV5-6	TRBD1	TRBJ2-3	CASSSDRGRTDTQYF	TGTGCCAGCAGCTCGGACAGGGGGCGCACAGATACGCAGTATTTT
-	TRBV11-2	TRBD2	TRBJ2-6	CASSLDLAGAIGANVLTF	TGTGCCAGCAGCTTAGATTTGGCGGGAGCTATTGGGGCCAACGTCCTGACTTTC
-	TRBV24-1	TRBD1	TRBJ2-3	CATSTDDPLPKSGQAMADTQYF	TGTGCCACCAGTACCGACGACCCGTTACCCAAGTCGGGACAGGCTATGGCAGATACGCAGTATTTT
-	TRBV9	-	TRBJ1-6	CASSVGRTDSPLHF	TGTGCCAGCAGCGTAGGCAGGACTGACTCACCCCTCCACTTT
-	TRBV21-1	-	TRBJ1-2	CASSISWWGQNTF	TGTGCCAGCAGCATCTCCTGGTGGGGACAGAACACCTTC
once	TRBV1	-	TRBJ1-2	CTNEPGTPQNYGYTF	TGCACCAACGAGCCCGGGACACCACAGAACTATGGCTACACCTTC
few	TRBV5-4	TRBD2	TRBJ2-1	CASSLDGLAGRNEQFF	TGTGCCAGCAGCCTTGACGGACTAGCGGGGCGCAATGAGCAGTTCTTC
few	TRBV11-3	-	TRBJ1-6	CASSPTGDNSPLHF	TGTGCCAGCAGCCCCACAGGTGATAATTCACCCCTCCACTTT
-	TRBV10-3	TRBD2	TRBJ2-1	CAISGTSGRADYEQFF	TGTGCCATCAGTGGGACTAGCGGGAGGGCCGATTATGAGCAGTTCTTC
-	TRBV2	-	TRBJ2-7	CASATYEQYF	TGTGCCAGCGCGACCTACGAGCAGTACTTC
-	TRBV4-3	-	TRBJ2-1	CASSQEMRANEQFF	TGCGCCAGCAGCCAAGAGATGAGGGCTAATGAGCAGTTCTTC
-	TRBV24-1	TRBD1	TRBJ1-5	CATSDTRTGPSNQPQHF	TGTGCCACCAGTGACACCCGGACAGGGCCCAGCAATCAGCCCCAGCATTTT
-	TRBV9	TRBD2	TRBJ2-7	CASSVERGVIGDEQYF	TGTGCCAGCAGCGTGGAGCGGGGGGTTATAGGGGACGAGCAGTACTTC
-	TRBV11-3	TRBD1	TRBJ2-7	CASRWGQALKISYEQYF	TGTGCCAGCAGATGGGGACAGGCGTTAAAGATTAGCTACGAGCAGTACTTC
few	TRBV14	TRBD1	TRBJ2-1	CASSQGVGTGYYEQFF	TGTGCCAGCAGCCAAGGGGTTGGGACAGGGTATTATGAGCAGTTCTTC